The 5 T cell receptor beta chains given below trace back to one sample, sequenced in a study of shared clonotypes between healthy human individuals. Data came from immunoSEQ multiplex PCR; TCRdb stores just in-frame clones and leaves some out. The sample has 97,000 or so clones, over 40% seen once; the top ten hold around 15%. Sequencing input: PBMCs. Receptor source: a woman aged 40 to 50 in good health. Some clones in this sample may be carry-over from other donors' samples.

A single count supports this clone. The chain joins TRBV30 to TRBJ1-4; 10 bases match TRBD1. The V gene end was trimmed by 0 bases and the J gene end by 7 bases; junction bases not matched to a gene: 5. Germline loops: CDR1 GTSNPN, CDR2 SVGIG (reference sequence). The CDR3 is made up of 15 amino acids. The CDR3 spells CAWSVGTGVREKLFF. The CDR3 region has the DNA TGTGCCTGGAGTGTAGGGACAGGGGTACGTGAAAAACTGTTTTTT.

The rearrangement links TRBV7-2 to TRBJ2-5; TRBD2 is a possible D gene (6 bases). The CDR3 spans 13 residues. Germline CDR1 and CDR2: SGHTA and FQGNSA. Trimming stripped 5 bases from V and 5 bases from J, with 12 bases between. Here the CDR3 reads CASSRTTAETQYF. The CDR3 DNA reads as TGTGCCAGCAGCCGGACTACTGCGGAGACCCAGTACTTC.

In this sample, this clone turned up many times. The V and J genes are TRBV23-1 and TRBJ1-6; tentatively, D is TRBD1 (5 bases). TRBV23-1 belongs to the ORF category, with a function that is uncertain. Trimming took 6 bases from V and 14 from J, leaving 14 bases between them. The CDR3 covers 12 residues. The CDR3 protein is CASSRGLLSLHF. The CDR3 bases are TGCGCCAGCAGCCGGGGCCTCCTCTCCCTCCACTTT.

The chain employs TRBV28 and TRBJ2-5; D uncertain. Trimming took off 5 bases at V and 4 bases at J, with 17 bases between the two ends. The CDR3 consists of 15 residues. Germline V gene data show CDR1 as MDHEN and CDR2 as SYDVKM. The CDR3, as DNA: TGTGCCAGCAGTCTCAATAGAGTTCTTGGAGAGACCCAGTACTTC. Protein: CASSLNRVLGETQYF.

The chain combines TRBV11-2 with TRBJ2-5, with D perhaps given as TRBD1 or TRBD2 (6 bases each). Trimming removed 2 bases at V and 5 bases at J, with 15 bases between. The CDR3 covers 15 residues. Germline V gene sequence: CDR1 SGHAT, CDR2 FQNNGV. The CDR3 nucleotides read TGTGCCAGCAGCTTAAGCGGGCCTGGGGGCGAGACCCAGTACTTC. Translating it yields CASSLSGPGGETQYF. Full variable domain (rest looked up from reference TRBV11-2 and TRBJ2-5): EAGVAQSPRYKIIEKRQSVAFWCNPISGHATLYWYQQILGQGPKLLIQFQNNGVVDDSQLPKDRFSAERLKGVDSTLKIQPAKLEDSAVYLCASSLSGPGGETQYFGPGTRLLVL.